This is a list of T cell receptor beta chains from one sample in a study of T-cell reconstitution after alpha-beta-depleted transplantation in children. From the PCR reads, TCRdb called clonotypes with MiXCR, one entry per CDR3 protein. The data show around 200,000 distinct CDR3 sequences, less than 8% seen once. This material consisted of PBMCs from the stem cell graft donor, taken from the stem cell graft. The receptors originated from a human donor who donated a stem cell graft to a child with Wiskott-Aldrich syndrome. The CDR3 runs from the conserved cysteine through the conserved F or W. The D gene is left open where the match is weak. The listing skips clone size in some rows; elsewhere it reads once, few, many or a size class.

j_gene,d_gene,v_gene,abundance,CDR3nt,CDR3aa
TRBJ2-7,TRBD2,TRBV4-3,NA,TGCGCCAGCAGCCAAGATAGTACTAGCGGGAGTCGCGAGCAGTACTTC,CASSQDSTSGSREQYF
TRBJ2-7,NA,TRBV7-9,NA,TGTGCCAGCAGCTTATCAGAGACTAGTACCCACGAGCAGTACTTC,CASSLSETSTHEQYF
TRBJ2-7,NA,TRBV6-5,NA,TGTGCCAGCAGTTCCGCAGGGTATTATGAGCAGTACTTC,CASSSAGYYEQYF
TRBJ2-2,TRBD2,TRBV5-1,many,TGTGCCAGCAGCAGGGAGGGCACCGGGGAGCTGTTTTTT,CASSREGTGELFF
TRBJ2-2,TRBD1,TRBV6-7,many,TGTGCCACGAACCGGGACAGACTCACCGGGGAGCTGTTTTTT,CATNRDRLTGELFF
TRBJ2-7,TRBD1,TRBV7-6,many,TGTGCCAGCAGCTTAGAGAGGACAGGGGGGTACGAGCAGTACTTC,CASSLERTGGYEQYF
TRBJ1-1,NA,TRBV12-3/TRBV12-4,NA,TGTGCCAGCAGTTTACTGAGCGGGCGAGCTTTCTTT,CASSLLSGRAFF
TRBJ1-1,TRBD1,TRBV15,many,TGTGCCACCAGCAGAGGACAGGGGAGACAGAACACTGAAGCTTTCTTT,CATSRGQGRQNTEAFF
TRBJ1-1,TRBD1,TRBV5-1,NA,TGCGCCAGCAGCGTCGACAGGGATGGAGCTTTCTTT,CASSVDRDGAFF
TRBJ2-2,NA,TRBV11-3,many,TGTGCCAGCAGCTCCTCGCCTCCCCCGCGGAACACCGGGGAGCTGTTTTTT,CASSSSPPPRNTGELFF
TRBJ2-7,NA,TRBV12-3/TRBV12-4,many,TGTGCCAGCAGTAAGGGACAAACCTACGAGCAGTACTTC,CASSKGQTYEQYF
TRBJ2-2,NA,TRBV11-2,many,TGTGCCAGCAGCTTAAGCTACGCGGGCCCCGGAGGCTTGAACACCGGGGAGCTGTTTTTT,CASSLSYAGPGGLNTGELFF
TRBJ2-1,NA,TRBV27,many,TGTGCCAGCAGCCCAGGGACGGAGAACAATGAGCAGTTCTTC,CASSPGTENNEQFF
TRBJ1-6,NA,TRBV29-1,many,TGCAGCGTTGTAAACGGGGGGCCCGGCAATTCACCCCTCCACTTT,CSVVNGGPGNSPLHF
TRBJ1-2,TRBD1,TRBV7-4,many,TGTGCCAGCAGCTCAAACCTCGGGACAGGTGCTAACTATGGCTACACCTTC,CASSSNLGTGANYGYTF
TRBJ2-7,NA,TRBV12-3/TRBV12-4,few,TGTGCCAGCTGTTCAGGGGCCTCCTACGAGCAGTACTTC,CASCSGASYEQYF
TRBJ2-1,NA,TRBV12-3/TRBV12-4,many,TGTGCCAGCAGACCAATGGGGGATGAGCAGTTCTTC,CASRPMGDEQFF
TRBJ2-1,NA,TRBV5-1,many,TGCGCCAGTACGATATTCCCCCTGGGCCTTCAAAGCAGTGAGCAGTTCTTC,CASTIFPLGLQSSEQFF
TRBJ1-2,NA,TRBV20-1,many,TGCAGTGCTAGAGACAGGGGCTATGGCTACACCTTC,CSARDRGYGYTF
TRBJ2-2,TRBD2,TRBV27,many,TGTGCCAGCAGTGGGACTAGCGGGAGGGCCATGGCCGGGGAGCTGTTTTTT,CASSGTSGRAMAGELFF
TRBJ2-7,NA,TRBV20-1,many,TGCAGTGCTAGAGATGGGGACACCCTCTCTTGGGGGTACTTC,CSARDGDTLSWGYF
TRBJ1-2,TRBD1,TRBV7-6,many,TGTGCCAGCAGCCCGGGACAGGGAATCTATGGCTACACCTTC,CASSPGQGIYGYTF
TRBJ2-7,NA,TRBV20-1,many,TGCAGTGCTAGAGGAGGACAATTTAGCTACGAGCAGTACTTC,CSARGGQFSYEQYF
TRBJ2-6,NA,TRBV9,few,TGTGCCAGCAGCGCACTAGTGGCTGGGGCCAACGTCCTGACTTTC,CASSALVAGANVLTF
TRBJ2-1,NA,TRBV29-1,NA,TGCAGCGTTCTAGGAAAACCCTACAATGAGCAGTTCTTC,CSVLGKPYNEQFF
TRBJ1-2,TRBD1,TRBV24-1,many,TGTGCCACCAGTGATTCCCGGGACAGTTACTATGGCTACACCTTC,CATSDSRDSYYGYTF
TRBJ2-7,TRBD1,TRBV28,many,TGTGCCAGCAGTTTAAGCGCCCTCGGACAGGCCTGTTACTTC,CASSLSALGQACYF
TRBJ2-7,TRBD2,TRBV12-3/TRBV12-4,many,TGTGCCAGCGCCCGGAACGGGGGGATTCTCGAGCAGTACTTC,CASARNGGILEQYF
TRBJ1-1,NA,TRBV7-2,NA,TGTGCCAGCAGCTTGGGAGCGAACACTAAAGCTTTCTTT,CASSLGANTKAFF
TRBJ2-7,NA,TRBV14,NA,TGTGCCAGCAGCCATCCCGGGACACCAACCTACGAGCAGTACTTC,CASSHPGTPTYEQYF
TRBJ2-7,NA,TRBV7-2,many,TGTGCCAGCAGCGCTAATTCTATCACCTACGAGCAGTACTTC,CASSANSITYEQYF
TRBJ2-6,NA,TRBV6-1,many,TGTGCCAGCAGCCCCGGACGGATCTCTGGGGCCAACGTCCTGACTTTC,CASSPGRISGANVLTF
TRBJ2-7,NA,TRBV28,many,TGTGCCAGCAGTTTCCGCTTACGCCTCAGGGGCAGCTTAACCTACGAGCAGTACTTC,CASSFRLRLRGSLTYEQYF
TRBJ2-3,NA,TRBV29-1,many,TGCAGCGTTGGTTGGGGTAGCACAGATACGCAGTATTTT,CSVGWGSTDTQYF
TRBJ1-2,NA,TRBV27,few,TGTGCCAGCAGTCCGATACAGGGCTTCCTTGGCTACACCTTC,CASSPIQGFLGYTF
TRBJ2-7,NA,TRBV15,many,TGTGCCACCAGCAGAGATTTAGGGGAGCGGATCTCCTACGAGCAGTACTTC,CATSRDLGERISYEQYF
TRBJ2-3,TRBD2,TRBV5-1,many,TGCGCCAGCAGCCCGGGACTAGCGGGGGGGCCGAGCACAGATACGCAGTATTTT,CASSPGLAGGPSTDTQYF
TRBJ2-4,TRBD2,TRBV29-1,many,TGCAGCGTTGAGGGACTAGCGGGAGTGGGAGCCAAAAACATTCAGTACTTC,CSVEGLAGVGAKNIQYF
TRBJ1-1,NA,TRBV27,NA,TGTGCCAGCAGTTCGAGATATGCGACTCCGAACACTGAAGCTTTCTTT,CASSSRYATPNTEAFF
TRBJ2-7,TRBD2,TRBV20-1,many,TGCAGTTTGAGTCGGACTAGCGAAGACGAGCAGTACTTC,CSLSRTSEDEQYF
TRBJ1-5,NA,TRBV28,NA,TGTGCCAGCAGTCCCCCGGCGGGTGGGGTTAATCAGCCCCAGCATTTT,CASSPPAGGVNQPQHF
TRBJ2-5,NA,TRBV7-2,many,TGTGCCAGCAGCTTAGCTGGCCAAAGGGCCCGTTCCGAGACCCAGTACTTC,CASSLAGQRARSETQYF
TRBJ2-7,NA,TRBV24-1,many,TGTGCCACCAGTGATTCCGGGACATCGGTCTACGAGCAGTACTTC,CATSDSGTSVYEQYF
TRBJ2-4,NA,TRBV5-1,many,TGCGCCAGCAGCGGAGGGGCCCTAGCCAAAAACATTCAGTACTTC,CASSGGALAKNIQYF
TRBJ1-1,NA,TRBV29-1,few,TGCAGCGTTGGGGTAAGGGGGGAGAACACTGAAGCTTTCTTT,CSVGVRGENTEAFF
TRBJ2-3,NA,TRBV20-1,many,TGCAGTGCTCAGGACTACCGCACAGATACGCAGTATTTT,CSAQDYRTDTQYF
TRBJ2-1,NA,TRBV7-2,few,TGTGCCAGCAGCCGACTTCTCGGGACCTACAATGAGCAGTTCTTC,CASSRLLGTYNEQFF